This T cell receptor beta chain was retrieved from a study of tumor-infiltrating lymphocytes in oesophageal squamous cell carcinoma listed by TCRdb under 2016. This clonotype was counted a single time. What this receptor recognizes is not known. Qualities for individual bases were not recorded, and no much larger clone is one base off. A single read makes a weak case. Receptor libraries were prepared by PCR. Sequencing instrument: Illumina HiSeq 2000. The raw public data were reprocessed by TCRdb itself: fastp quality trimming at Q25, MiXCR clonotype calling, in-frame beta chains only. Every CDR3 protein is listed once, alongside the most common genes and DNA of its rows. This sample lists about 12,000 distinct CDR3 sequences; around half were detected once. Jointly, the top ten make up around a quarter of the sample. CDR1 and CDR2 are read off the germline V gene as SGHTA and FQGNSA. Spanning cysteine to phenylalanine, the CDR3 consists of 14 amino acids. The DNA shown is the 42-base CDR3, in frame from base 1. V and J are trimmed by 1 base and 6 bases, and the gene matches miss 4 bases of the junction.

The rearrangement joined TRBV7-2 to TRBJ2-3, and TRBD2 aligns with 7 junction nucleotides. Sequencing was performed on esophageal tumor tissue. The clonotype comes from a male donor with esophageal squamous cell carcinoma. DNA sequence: TGTGCCAGCAGCTTAGGAGGGAGGGAGGATACGCAGTATTTT. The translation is CASSLGGREDTQYF.